These T cell receptor beta chains were read from a single sample in a study of blood T cell repertoires in COVID-19. Profiled with immunoSEQ multiplex PCR; TCRdb holds only in-frame clones, not every one. This table has fewer than 150,000 clones, 70% to 85% appearing once. Sequencing was done on a sample of peripheral blood. These receptors were obtained from a human donor in a cohort sampled during active COVID-19. Both conserved end residues are part of each CDR3. D genes are given only for firm matches. Size tells how often a clone was seen (once, few, many) or the class of an expanded clone, and some rows leave it out.

j_call: TRBJ2-5
d_call: TRBD2
clone_size: -
v_call: TRBV5-1
cdr3_aa: CASSLAPAGGGETQYF
cdr3_nt: TGCGCCAGCAGCTTGGCCCCAGCGGGGGGCGGGGAGACCCAGTACTTC

j_call: TRBJ2-5
d_call: TRBD2
clone_size: -
v_call: TRBV5-4
cdr3_aa: CASSRTSGQETQYF
cdr3_nt: TGTGCCAGCAGCCGGACTAGCGGACAAGAGACCCAGTACTTC

j_call: TRBJ1-2
d_call: TRBD1
clone_size: -
v_call: TRBV15
cdr3_aa: CATSTRQGAGGYTF
cdr3_nt: TGTGCCACCAGCACCCGACAGGGGGCGGGGGGCTACACCTTC

j_call: TRBJ2-3
d_call: TRBD2
clone_size: once
v_call: TRBV7-6
cdr3_aa: CASSALAGGLADTQYF
cdr3_nt: TGTGCCAGCAGCGCACTAGCGGGGGGATTAGCAGATACGCAGTATTTT

j_call: TRBJ2-1
d_call: TRBD2
clone_size: -
v_call: TRBV7-9
cdr3_aa: CASSLGTSVEQFF
cdr3_nt: TGTGCCAGCAGCTTAGGGACTAGCGTTGAGCAGTTCTTC

j_call: TRBJ2-1
d_call: -
clone_size: -
v_call: TRBV7-7
cdr3_aa: CASSEGSVGEQFF
cdr3_nt: TGTGCTAGCAGCGAAGGCAGCGTAGGTGAGCAGTTCTTC

j_call: TRBJ2-3
d_call: TRBD1
clone_size: -
v_call: TRBV5-4
cdr3_aa: CASSLGQGAGDTQYF
cdr3_nt: TGTGCCAGCAGCTTGGGACAGGGGGCGGGGGATACGCAGTATTTT

j_call: TRBJ2-2
d_call: -
clone_size: -
v_call: TRBV11-1
cdr3_aa: CASSLDTLSGELFF
cdr3_nt: TGTGCCAGCAGCTTGGACACCCTCTCCGGGGAGCTGTTTTTT

j_call: TRBJ2-1
d_call: TRBD2
clone_size: -
v_call: TRBV9
cdr3_aa: CASSVEALLAGEGNEQFF
cdr3_nt: TGTGCCAGCAGCGTAGAGGCCCTCCTAGCGGGGGAGGGGAATGAGCAGTTCTTC

j_call: TRBJ2-1
d_call: -
clone_size: few
v_call: TRBV21-1
cdr3_aa: CASSKEGGGWDREQFF
cdr3_nt: TGTGCCAGCAGCAAAGAGGGCGGAGGGTGGGATAGAGAGCAGTTCTTC

j_call: TRBJ1-1
d_call: -
clone_size: -
v_call: TRBV15
cdr3_aa: CATSRDRGRTEAFF
cdr3_nt: TGTGCCACCAGCAGAGATAGGGGTCGAACTGAAGCTTTCTTT

j_call: TRBJ1-5
d_call: TRBD1
clone_size: -
v_call: TRBV7-2
cdr3_aa: CASSETTGVRQPQHF
cdr3_nt: TGTGCCAGCAGCGAAACAACAGGGGTTCGACAGCCCCAGCATTTT

j_call: TRBJ2-5
d_call: TRBD2
clone_size: once
v_call: TRBV5-1
cdr3_aa: CASRPAGEQETQYF
cdr3_nt: TGCGCCAGCAGACCAGCGGGGGAACAAGAGACCCAGTACTTC

j_call: TRBJ2-3
d_call: -
clone_size: -
v_call: TRBV11-3
cdr3_aa: CASSPGAASTDTQYF
cdr3_nt: TGTGCCAGCAGCCCTGGGGCGGCTAGCACAGATACGCAGTATTTT

j_call: TRBJ2-2
d_call: TRBD2
clone_size: few
v_call: TRBV4-2
cdr3_aa: CASSRGLAGNPNTGELFF
cdr3_nt: TGTGCCAGCAGCCGGGGACTAGCGGGGAACCCGAACACCGGGGAGCTGTTTTTT

j_call: TRBJ2-6
d_call: -
clone_size: once
v_call: TRBV7-2
cdr3_aa: CASSKRWSISGANVLTF
cdr3_nt: TGTGCCAGCAGCAAGCGATGGTCGATCTCTGGGGCCAACGTCCTGACTTTC

j_call: TRBJ1-2
d_call: -
clone_size: once
v_call: TRBV14
cdr3_aa: CASSQNPGVYGYTF
cdr3_nt: TGTGCCAGCAGCCAAAATCCAGGGGTCTATGGCTACACCTTC

j_call: TRBJ2-1
d_call: -
clone_size: -
v_call: TRBV27
cdr3_aa: CASSSSSRDSRFNEQFF
cdr3_nt: TGTGCCAGCAGTTCCTCTTCCCGGGACTCCCGGTTCAATGAGCAGTTCTTC

j_call: TRBJ2-5
d_call: -
clone_size: -
v_call: TRBV29-1
cdr3_aa: CSVGQAQETQYF
cdr3_nt: TGCAGCGTTGGGCAGGCCCAAGAGACCCAGTACTTC

j_call: TRBJ2-3
d_call: TRBD2
clone_size: few
v_call: TRBV5-6
cdr3_aa: CASSFGTSGRVYTDTQYF
cdr3_nt: TGTGCCAGCAGCTTCGGGACTAGCGGACGGGTCTACACAGATACGCAGTATTTT

j_call: TRBJ1-6
d_call: TRBD1
clone_size: few
v_call: TRBV5-1
cdr3_aa: CASSFTGEVNSPLHF
cdr3_nt: TGCGCCAGCAGCTTTACAGGGGAGGTGAATTCACCCCTCCACTTT

j_call: TRBJ1-3
d_call: -
clone_size: -
v_call: TRBV6-5
cdr3_aa: CASASQARNTIYF
cdr3_nt: TGTGCCAGCGCCTCACAGGCGCGAAACACCATATATTTT

j_call: TRBJ2-3
d_call: TRBD1
clone_size: -
v_call: TRBV28
cdr3_aa: CASSRDRAGDTQYF
cdr3_nt: TGTGCCAGCAGTCGGGACAGGGCGGGAGATACGCAGTATTTT

j_call: TRBJ2-1
d_call: TRBD2
clone_size: -
v_call: TRBV5-4
cdr3_aa: CASSGSGGAGEQFF
cdr3_nt: TGTGCCAGCAGCGGCAGCGGGGGGGCCGGGGAGCAGTTCTTC

j_call: TRBJ2-3
d_call: -
clone_size: -
v_call: TRBV24-1
cdr3_aa: CATSVGASTDTQYF
cdr3_nt: TGTGCCACCAGTGTAGGGGCGAGCACAGATACGCAGTATTTT

j_call: TRBJ1-1
d_call: TRBD1
clone_size: few
v_call: TRBV7-2
cdr3_aa: CASSYHRGSEAFF
cdr3_nt: TGTGCCAGCAGCTACCACAGGGGTAGTGAAGCTTTCTTT

j_call: TRBJ1-2
d_call: -
clone_size: -
v_call: TRBV4-1
cdr3_aa: CASSHIPGVGGYTF
cdr3_nt: TGCGCCAGCAGCCACATACCGGGGGTGGGTGGCTACACCTTC

j_call: TRBJ2-1
d_call: TRBD2
clone_size: -
v_call: TRBV5-5
cdr3_aa: CASSSGLADYNEQFF
cdr3_nt: TGTGCCAGCAGCTCGGGACTAGCGGACTACAATGAGCAGTTCTTC

j_call: TRBJ2-7
d_call: TRBD2
clone_size: -
v_call: TRBV11-2
cdr3_aa: CASSLEGLAGNEQYF
cdr3_nt: TGTGCCAGCAGCTTAGAGGGGCTAGCGGGGAACGAGCAGTACTTC

j_call: TRBJ1-1
d_call: TRBD1
clone_size: -
v_call: TRBV7-6
cdr3_aa: CASSRGTGSGTEAFF
cdr3_nt: TGTGCCAGCAGCAGAGGGACAGGTTCAGGGACTGAAGCTTTCTTT

j_call: TRBJ1-1
d_call: -
clone_size: -
v_call: TRBV29-1
cdr3_aa: CSVRDTEAFF
cdr3_nt: TGCAGCGTTCGTGACACTGAAGCTTTCTTT

j_call: TRBJ1-5
d_call: TRBD1
clone_size: -
v_call: TRBV7-9
cdr3_aa: CASSQSPTGFGQPQHF
cdr3_nt: TGTGCCAGCAGCCAAAGCCCGACAGGGTTTGGGCAGCCCCAGCATTTT

j_call: TRBJ2-1
d_call: TRBD1
clone_size: -
v_call: TRBV7-2
cdr3_aa: CASSFRYRGQGDNEQFF
cdr3_nt: TGTGCCAGCAGCTTTCGGTACAGGGGGCAAGGTGACAATGAGCAGTTCTTC

j_call: TRBJ2-1
d_call: -
clone_size: -
v_call: TRBV5-6
cdr3_aa: CASSFRGLEENEQFF
cdr3_nt: TGTGCCAGCAGCTTCCGGGGGTTGGAGGAGAATGAGCAGTTCTTC

j_call: TRBJ1-2
d_call: -
clone_size: -
v_call: TRBV6-5
cdr3_aa: CASSTNPPLNYGYTF
cdr3_nt: TGTGCCAGCAGTACCAATCCGCCACTCAACTATGGCTACACCTTC

j_call: TRBJ2-3
d_call: -
clone_size: -
v_call: TRBV25-1
cdr3_aa: CASSVQGTDTQYF
cdr3_nt: TGTGCCAGCAGCGTACAGGGCACAGATACGCAGTATTTT

j_call: TRBJ2-2
d_call: TRBD1
clone_size: -
v_call: TRBV11-3
cdr3_aa: CASSLEGTGRELFF
cdr3_nt: TGTGCCAGCAGCTTAGAGGGGACAGGACGGGAGCTGTTTTTT

j_call: TRBJ1-3
d_call: -
clone_size: -
v_call: TRBV9
cdr3_aa: CASSVGQGSGNTIYF
cdr3_nt: TGTGCCAGCAGCGTAGGGCAGGGGTCTGGAAACACCATATATTTT